This note documents a single T cell receptor (beta chain) sequence. This clone was found once. There is no known antigen for this receptor. Base quality data are lacking; no much larger clone is found one base away. The data stem from a study of PD-L1 blockade in urothelial cancer listed by TCRdb under 2017. Broadly, across the study: Therapy was started at some point between 2014 and 2016 for all patients, and atezolizumab 1,200 mg was administered intravenously every 3 weeks. About 90% of the roughly 29 patients were identified as males with urothelial cancer of bladder origin, and a prior smoking history was reported by 18 of 29 patients. An ECOG performance status of 0 or 1 was recorded for the patients, and 0 to 3 prior chemotherapy regimens had been received by the patients. Blood samples were analyzed at two time points: 3 weeks after treatment start (second dose) and 6 weeks after treatment start. Blood samples yielded a median of 141,255 T cells and more than 75,000 unique TCRs, with median clonality approximately 0.08. The study, an exploratory multi-omic analysis, examined somatic, immune and clinical correlates of response to PD-L1 blockade with atezolizumab in urothelial cancer. TCR sequencing covered pretreatment tumor samples and matched, serially collected peripheral blood taken before and after atezolizumab treatment. Durable clinical benefit was defined as progression-free survival longer than 6 months, and TCR features were also tested against progression-free and overall survival. Whole exome sequencing and RNA sequencing of pretreatment tumors were performed alongside TCR sequencing in the same patients. Durable clinical benefit was achieved by nine patients and was not achieved by 20 patients. Over 28 patients had pretreatment blood TCR-seq, roughly 25 had at least one posttreatment blood collection, and roughly 25 had tumor TCR-seq. On the study overall, not on this receptor specifically: Among patients with durable benefit, tumor-associated TCR clones showed greater expansion in peripheral blood 3 weeks after treatment started (n ≈ 20, p = 0.022). Improved progression-free and overall survival was found to be associated with pretreatment peripheral blood TCR clonality below the median. Because the sample size was small (n ≈ 29) and many of the analyses were exploratory, the results are meant to be hypothesis-generating.

The CDR3 runs 15 amino acids, cysteine and phenylalanine included. Left in the record is the CDR3 DNA by itself, 45 bases read in frame from the first base. CDR1 SGHRS and CDR2 YFSETQ are derived from the germline V gene. After removal of 6 bases from V and 4 bases from J, the junction retains 8 bases not matched to a gene. To estimate absolute template abundance from read counts, synthetic TCR analog templates were spiked into each PCR. Using the immunoSEQ assay, TCRbeta CDR3 regions were amplified from genomic DNA with bias-controlled V and J gene primers. Sequencing of rearranged TCRbeta segments was performed at approximately 20X coverage. Processing in the source paper ran as follows. Sequencing errors were corrected by clustering and CDR3s were annotated against IMGT to assign V, D and J genes. Out-of-frame and stop-codon sequences were excluded, and only productive TCRbeta rearrangements were used in downstream analyses. Clonality was calculated as one minus the Shannon entropy normalized by the log of the number of unique productive sequences. Fisher's exact test with Benjamini-Hochberg correction, at a threshold of adjusted p below 0.01, was used to find clones that differed between time points or between blood and tumor. Imported from immuneACCESS, the table was reduced by TCRdb to in-frame sequences with V and J called. These copies leave out some clones; in studies compared against another copy, an unresolved V gene accounts for under half, and the cause of the remainder is not known. V and J calls and clone size are those listed in that table; D and trimming were worked out from the DNA. The sample table lists some 43,000 clones, more than 70% of them with a count of one. The top ten clones comprise roughly 15% of the sample.

This specimen's time point label, interpreted: pretreatment peripheral blood. The cohort comprised 25 to 30 patients with locally advanced or metastatic urothelial carcinoma treated at Memorial Sloan Kettering on a trial protocol. Peripheral blood mononuclear cells were collected pretreatment and during treatment, with between 1 and 8 total time points obtained per patient. The Qiagen DNeasy Blood extraction kit was used to purify genomic DNA from total PBMCs and tumor samples. PBMCs were collected pretreatment and during treatment, and were isolated and stored as previously described. The sequence is built from TRBV5-1 and TRBJ2-2, with TRBD1 identical over 8 junction bases. The sample consisted of PBMCs, taken around atezolizumab (anti-PD-L1) treatment. The source of this sequence is a man in his 60s with urothelial cancer. The CDR3: CASTGGPTTTGELFF. In nucleotide form, the sequence is TGCGCCAGCACAGGGGGCCCCACTACCACCGGGGAGCTGTTTTTT.